The table lists the clone carrying this TCR beta chain with a count of one. Just one base apart from a much larger clone, this may be a read error. The CDR3 does not close with the conserved phenylalanine or tryptophan, likely indicating a read error. Trimming pared 2 bases from V and 10 bases from J, leaving 15 bases between. Germline lookup yields CDR1 DFQATT and CDR2 SNEGSKA (reference sequence). This CDR3 has 14 residues. These data originate in a study of blood T cells in healthy people across ages. Next came a second PCR, run for about 6 to 12 cycles, which used a sample-barcoded 5' primer along with a J-beta primer mix. One entry per CDR3 protein, called by TCRdb with MiXCR from the 5' RACE reads. The data contain 850,000 to 950,000 distinct CDR3 sequences, around 28% of them singletons.

The J gene is TRBJ1-6, the V gene TRBV20-1; D not resolved. Sequences were obtained from blood. This sequence was found in a woman at least 80 years old in good health. Here the CDR3 DNA reads TGCAGTGCTAGACAGGCGGGCCACGGATCACCCCTCCACTTG. Amino acids: CSARQAGHGSPLHL.